This entry lists 24 T cell receptor beta chains sequenced from one sample in a study of preoperative IRX-2 immunotherapy in early breast cancer. This table comes from immunoSEQ multiplex PCR, and its TCRdb copy is limited to in-frame clones, with some not included. Among 39,000 or so clones listed, about 72% were seen once. Regarding treatment: preoperative locoregional IRX-2 cytokine immunotherapy. This specimen was tumor tissue, taken after IRX-2 immunotherapy. The receptors here all came from a human donor with breast cancer.

The rearrangement links TRBV18 to TRBJ1-4; no definite D call. This CDR3 spans 14 amino acids. Between the trimmed V and J ends, which lost 6 bases and 3 bases, there was a span of 11 bases. Germline V gives CDR1 KGHSH, CDR2 LQKENI. DNA of the CDR3: TGTGCCAGCTCCCCCGCTACGGCTAATGAAAAACTGTTTTTT. Translated, it gives CASSPATANEKLFF.

The chain has TRBV19 and TRBJ2-2; TRBD1 agrees at 11 bases. The CDR3 sequence is 15 residues long. Germline V lookup: CDR1 LNHDA, CDR2 SQIVND (reference sequence). Unmatched junction bases numbered 2, after V lost 4 bases and J lost 4 bases. In DNA, the CDR3 is TGTGCCAGTAGTACCGGGACAGGGGGCACCGGGGAGCTGTTTTTT. Its protein is CASSTGTGGTGELFF.

The chain uses TRBV19 and TRBJ1-1; 8 bases are shared with TRBD1. The V segment lost 5 bases and the J segment 0 bases; nucleotides outside the gene matches: 8. The germline CDR1 and CDR2 sequences are LNHDA and SQIVND (reference sequence). The CDR3 sequence is 16 residues long. The CDR3 here is CASSLRQGSLNTEAFF. In DNA form, the CDR3 reads TGTGCCAGTAGTCTTAGACAGGGGTCGTTGAACACTGAAGCTTTCTTT. Complete variable domain (other parts from reference TRBV19 and TRBJ1-1): DGGITQSPKYLFRKEGQNVTLSCEQNLNHDAMYWYRQDPGQGLRLIYYSQIVNDFQKGDIAEGYSVSREKKESFPLTVTSAQKNPTAFYLCASSLRQGSLNTEAFFGQGTRLTVV.

The V and J genes are TRBV14 and TRBJ2-1, with D perhaps TRBD1 (6 bases). Germline CDR1 SGHDN, CDR2 FVKESK. The V and J ends lost 5 bases and 8 bases respectively, with 13 bases between them. This CDR3 spans 13 amino acids. In DNA, the CDR3 is TGTGCCAGCAGCGTACAGGGTATCCATGAGCAGTTCTTC. The encoded protein is CASSVQGIHEQFF.

In its sample, this clone was seen a few times. The rearrangement joins TRBV6-8 to TRBJ2-5, with TRBD1 as a possible D gene (7 bases). This CDR3 has 13 amino acids. Trimming cost V 10 bases and J 4 bases, with 16 bases left between them. The germline V gene has CDR1 MNHGY and CDR2 SAAAGT. CDR3 sequence reads: CAIAGGIAETQYF. The CDR3 DNA follows: TGTGCCATCGCAGGGGGGATAGCAGAGACCCAGTACTTC.

V and J are TRBV5-1 and TRBJ2-5; 7 bases map to TRBD1. Germline V gene lookup returns CDR1 SGHRS and CDR2 YFSETQ. The V segment lost 4 bases and the J segment 2 bases; nucleotides outside the gene matches: 5. This CDR3 comprises 14 residues. The CDR3 protein is CASSQGTAQETQYF. CDR3 coding DNA: TGCGCCAGCAGCCAAGGGACAGCTCAAGAGACCCAGTACTTC.

The chain joins TRBV5-1 to TRBJ2-2, with D tentatively TRBD1 or TRBD2 (6 bases each). This CDR3 is 16 amino acids long. Trimming took off 0 bases at V and 4 bases at J, with 13 bases between the two ends. Germline V gene sequence: CDR1 SGHRS, CDR2 YFSETQ. The CDR3 DNA reads as TGCGCCAGCAGCTTGGTTCCGGGGGCGCTCACCGGGGAGCTGTTTTTT. Its translation is CASSLVPGALTGELFF.

The CDR3 DNA reads TGTGCCAGCAGCGACAGGGGGAAAAACACTGAAGCTTTCTTT. Translating gives CASSDRGKNTEAFF. This sequence joins TRBV6-4 and TRBJ1-1; 9 bases map to TRBD1. The CDR3 totals 14 residues. Germline trimming cut 6 bases from V and 2 bases from J; bases unmatched to any gene: 4. Germline CDR1 is MRHNA and CDR2 is SNTAGT.

The chain is built from TRBV5-1 and TRBJ2-2; D possibly matches TRBD1 or TRBD2 (5 bases each). Trimming removed 6 bases from V and 4 bases from J, with 19 bases in between. CDR3 length equals 16 residues. Germline loops: CDR1 SGHRS, CDR2 YFSETQ. CDR3 in amino acids: CASTGGGARVTGELFF. The DNA for the CDR3 is TGCGCCAGCACCGGTGGGGGTGCTCGGGTCACCGGGGAGCTGTTTTTT.

This chain joins TRBV9 and TRBJ2-7, with D possibly matching TRBD2 (6 bases). V was cut by 5 bases and J by 4 bases, with 22 bases left in between. CDR1 is SGDLS, CDR2 YYNGEE, per germline. The CDR3 consists of 16 residues. Here the CDR3 DNA reads TGTGCCAGCAGGGAGGGAGGAGACCCGGTCGGTTACGAGCAGTACTTC. This translates into CASREGGDPVGYEQYF.

The genes are TRBV6-7 and TRBJ2-7; D perhaps matches TRBD2 (6 bases). TRBV6-7 counts as an open reading frame of uncertain function. CDR3 size: 12 residues. V lost 0 bases and J lost 9, with 9 bases in between. This CDR3 reads CASSYSGSRQYF. For the CDR3, the DNA is TGTGCCAGCAGTTACTCCGGGAGCAGGCAGTACTTC.

This clone was seen more than once but under ten times. J is TRBJ2-7 and V is TRBV5-1; 10 bases match TRBD2. The CDR3 consists of 18 residues. V dropped 6 bases and J dropped 3; count of bases not matched to a gene: 18. Germline V gives CDR1 SGHRS, CDR2 YFSETQ. Here the CDR3 DNA reads TGCGCCAGCACCCGCAGCCCCATTACTAGCGGGACTTTCTACGAGCAGTACTTC. As protein: CASTRSPITSGTFYEQYF.

This clone is a singleton in its sample. Other DNA sequences from this sample encode an identical CDR3 as well. This sequence joins TRBV10-3 and TRBJ1-2, with TRBD1 as a possible D gene (6 bases). V shed 0 bases and J shed 4 bases, with 12 bases lying between them. The germline gives CDR1 ENHRY, CDR2 SYGVKD. This CDR3 is built from 15 residues. The DNA of the CDR3 is TGTGCCATCAGTGAGTCTGGGGGCGCGGGCTATGGCTACACCTTC. This sequence encodes CAISESGGAGYGYTF.

The chain recombines TRBV29-1 with TRBJ1-4; the D is unclear. Germline V CDR1 and CDR2: SQVTM, ANQGSEA. The CDR3 extends over 12 amino acids. CDR3 loop: CTAGGSLEKLFF. CDR3 DNA: TGCACCGCGGGCGGAAGTCTTGAAAAACTGTTTTTT.

The chain uses TRBV19 and TRBJ2-2; D gene ambiguous. The CDR3 has 13 amino acids. V was trimmed by 3 bases and J by 4 bases, leaving 6 bases between them. CDR1 is LNHDA, CDR2 SQIVND, per germline (reference sequence). The CDR3 loop is CASSIGFTGELFF. The CDR3 nucleotides read TGTGCCAGTAGTATTGGGTTCACCGGGGAGCTGTTTTTT.

This chain connects TRBV12-5 to TRBJ2-3; TRBD1 agrees at 9 bases. The CDR3 runs 15 residues. Germline V gene data show CDR1 as LGHNT and CDR2 as FRNRAP. The chain's CDR3 is CASGTGTGMPDTQYF. CDR3 nucleotides: TGTGCCAGCGGTACCGGGACAGGGATGCCAGATACGCAGTATTTT. Using reference TRBV12-5 and TRBJ2-3 for the parts outside the CDR3, the full variable domain is DARVTQTPRHKVTEMGQEVTMRCQPILGHNTVFWYRQTMMQGLELLAYFRNRAPLDDSGMPKDRFSAEMPDATLATLKIQPSEPRDSAVYFCASGTGTGMPDTQYFGPGTRLTVL.

The genes are TRBV6-4 and TRBJ2-3; a weak D match, TRBD1 (6 bases). Per the germline V gene, CDR1 is MRHNA and CDR2 is SNTAGT. V shed 10 bases and J shed 2 bases, with 16 bases lying between them. This CDR3 is built from 14 residues. The DNA for the CDR3 is TGTGCCATCAGCTGGGGGCGTCTCACAGATACGCAGTATTTT. Translated, it gives CAISWGRLTDTQYF.

The V call is TRBV18, the J call TRBJ1-4; 11 bases align to TRBD1. The trim removed 1 base at V and 2 bases at J, leaving 9 bases unmatched. This CDR3 is built from 19 residues. The V gene's germline CDR1 is KGHSH and CDR2 LQKENI. In DNA, the CDR3 is TGTGCCAGCTCACCACTCGGACAGGGGGCGGAGGAGACTAATGAAAAACTGTTTTTT. Translated, it gives CASSPLGQGAEETNEKLFF.

The CDR3 region has the DNA TGTGCCACCAGCAGAGATCCGTGGACGCCTGGCTACACCTTC. This codes for CATSRDPWTPGYTF. V usage is TRBV15 and J usage is TRBJ1-2; no firm D call. CDR3 size: 14 residues. V lost 0 bases, J lost 7 bases, and 12 bases lay in between. Germline lookup yields CDR1 LNHNV and CDR2 YYDKDF (reference sequence).

In its sample, this clone was seen once. The chain carries TRBV18 and TRBJ1-1; TRBD1 might be the D (5 bases). V lost 2 bases and J lost 3, with 10 bases in between. The CDR3 length is 14 residues. CDR1 is KGHSH and CDR2 is LQKENI in the germline V gene. In DNA form, the CDR3 reads TGTGCCAGCTCACCATCTCAGGGTTACACTGAAGCTTTCTTT. Translating it yields CASSPSQGYTEAFF. The variable domain in full, completed from reference TRBV18 and TRBJ1-1, reads NAGVMQNPRHLVRRRGQEARLRCSPMKGHSHVYWYRQLPEEGLKFMVYLQKENIIDESGMPKERFSAEFPKEGPSILRIQQVVRGDSAAYFCASSPSQGYTEAFFGQGTRLTVV.

V is TRBV15 and J is TRBJ2-1; 7 bases line up with TRBD2. Trimming at V came to 9 bases and at J to 2 bases, leaving 7 bases not matched to a gene. The V gene's germline CDR1 is LNHNV and CDR2 YYDKDF (reference sequence). The CDR3 loop spans 14 amino acids. The CDR3 region has the DNA TGTGCCACTGGGGGAGCGGGGACCTACAATGAGCAGTTCTTC. As protein: CATGGAGTYNEQFF.

The chain uses TRBV5-1 and TRBJ2-3, with D perhaps matching TRBD2 (5 bases). This CDR3 region has 14 residues. Trimming removed 5 bases at V and 2 bases at J, with 12 bases between. Germline loops: CDR1 SGHRS, CDR2 YFSETQ. CDR3 bases: TGCGCCAGCAGTACGGACTGGCCCACAGATACGCAGTATTTT. This translates into CASSTDWPTDTQYF.

This rearrangement joins TRBV1 to TRBJ2-2. TRBV1 is noted as a pseudogene. This CDR3 has 12 residues. The CDR3 region has the DNA TGCGCCAGCAGCCAAGAGACCGGGGAGCTGTTTTTT. This translates into CASSQETGELFF.

The V gene is TRBV18, the J gene TRBJ2-1; 10 bases match TRBD2. The CDR3 loop spans 16 amino acids. Losses at the gene ends were 4 bases for V and 3 bases for J; bases not matched to a gene: 6. Germline V gene data show CDR1 as KGHSH and CDR2 as LQKENI. This CDR3 reads CASSLKREGHYNEQFF. In DNA form, the CDR3 reads TGTGCCAGCTCACTAAAGCGGGAGGGCCACTACAATGAGCAGTTCTTC. The whole variable domain, remainder taken from reference TRBV18 and TRBJ2-1, is NAGVMQNPRHLVRRRGQEARLRCSPMKGHSHVYWYRQLPEEGLKFMVYLQKENIIDESGMPKERFSAEFPKEGPSILRIQQVVRGDSAAYFCASSLKREGHYNEQFFGPGTRLTVL.